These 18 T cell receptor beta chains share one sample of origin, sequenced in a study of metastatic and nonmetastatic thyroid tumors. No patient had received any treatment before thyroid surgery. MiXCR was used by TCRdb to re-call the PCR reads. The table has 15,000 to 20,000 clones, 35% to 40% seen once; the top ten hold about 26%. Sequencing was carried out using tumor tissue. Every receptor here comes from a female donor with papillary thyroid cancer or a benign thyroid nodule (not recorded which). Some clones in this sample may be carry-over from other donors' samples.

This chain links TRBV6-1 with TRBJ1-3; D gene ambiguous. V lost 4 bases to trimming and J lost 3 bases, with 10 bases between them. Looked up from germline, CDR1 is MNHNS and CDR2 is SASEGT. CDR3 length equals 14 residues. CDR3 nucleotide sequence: TGTGCCAGCAGTGGTGAGGTGGATGGAAACACCATATATTTT. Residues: CASSGEVDGNTIYF.

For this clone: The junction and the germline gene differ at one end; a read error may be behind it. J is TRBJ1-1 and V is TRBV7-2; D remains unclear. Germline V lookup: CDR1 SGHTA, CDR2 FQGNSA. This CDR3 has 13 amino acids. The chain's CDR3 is CASRLGWNTEAFF. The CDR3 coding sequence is TGTGCCAGCAGATTAGGGTGGAACACTGAAGCTTTCTTT.

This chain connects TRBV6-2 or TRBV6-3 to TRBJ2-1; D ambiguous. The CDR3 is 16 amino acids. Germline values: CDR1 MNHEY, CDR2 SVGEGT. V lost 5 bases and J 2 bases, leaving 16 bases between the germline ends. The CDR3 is CASSTRLPQAYNEQFF. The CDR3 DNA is TGTGCCAGCAGTACGAGACTCCCTCAGGCCTACAATGAGCAGTTCTTC.

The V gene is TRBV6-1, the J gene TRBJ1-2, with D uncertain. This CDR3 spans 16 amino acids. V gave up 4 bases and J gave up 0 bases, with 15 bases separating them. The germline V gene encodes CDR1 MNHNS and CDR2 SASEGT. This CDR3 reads CASSVDIGKANYGYTF. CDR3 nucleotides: TGTGCCAGCAGTGTAGATATCGGGAAAGCTAACTATGGCTACACCTTC.

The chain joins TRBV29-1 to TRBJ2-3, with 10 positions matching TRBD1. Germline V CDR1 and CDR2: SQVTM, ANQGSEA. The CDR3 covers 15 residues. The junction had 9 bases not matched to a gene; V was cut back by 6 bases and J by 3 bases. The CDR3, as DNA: TGCAGCGTCAAGAGGACAGGGGGAGTAACAGATACGCAGTATTTT. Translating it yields CSVKRTGGVTDTQYF.

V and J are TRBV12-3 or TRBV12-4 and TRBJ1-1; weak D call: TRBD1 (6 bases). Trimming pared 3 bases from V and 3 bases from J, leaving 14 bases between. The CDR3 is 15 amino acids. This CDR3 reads CASSLRGHEDTEAFF. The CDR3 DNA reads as TGTGCCAGCAGTTTGCGGGGGCATGAGGACACTGAAGCTTTCTTT.

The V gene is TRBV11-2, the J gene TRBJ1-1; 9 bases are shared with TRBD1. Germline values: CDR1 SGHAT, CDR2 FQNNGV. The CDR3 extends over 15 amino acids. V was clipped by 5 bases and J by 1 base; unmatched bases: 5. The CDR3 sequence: CASSPTGQGNTEAFF. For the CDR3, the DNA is TGTGCCAGCAGCCCCACGGGACAGGGGAACACTGAAGCTTTCTTT.

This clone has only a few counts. The CDR3 is CASTLGQGAGGYTF. The DNA of the CDR3 is TGTGCCAGCACTCTGGGGCAGGGGGCCGGAGGCTACACCTTC. The chain recombines TRBV28 with TRBJ1-2, with TRBD1 identical over 8 bases. J was trimmed by 8 bases and V by 7 bases; bases with no gene match: 12. Germline CDR1 MDHEN, CDR2 SYDVKM. CDR3 length equals 14 residues.

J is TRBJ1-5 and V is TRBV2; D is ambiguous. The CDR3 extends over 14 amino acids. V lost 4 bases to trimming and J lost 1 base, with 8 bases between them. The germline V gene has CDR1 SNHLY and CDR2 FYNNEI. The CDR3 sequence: CASSGTMSNQPQHF. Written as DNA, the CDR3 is TGTGCCAGCAGTGGGACGATGAGCAATCAGCCCCAGCATTTT.

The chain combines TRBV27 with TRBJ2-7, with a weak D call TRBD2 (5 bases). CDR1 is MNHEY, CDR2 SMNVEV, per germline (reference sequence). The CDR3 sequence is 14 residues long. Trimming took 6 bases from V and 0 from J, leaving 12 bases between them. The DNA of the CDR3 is TGTGCCAGCAGCCGGACTCAATACTCCTACGAGCAGTACTTC. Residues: CASSRTQYSYEQYF.

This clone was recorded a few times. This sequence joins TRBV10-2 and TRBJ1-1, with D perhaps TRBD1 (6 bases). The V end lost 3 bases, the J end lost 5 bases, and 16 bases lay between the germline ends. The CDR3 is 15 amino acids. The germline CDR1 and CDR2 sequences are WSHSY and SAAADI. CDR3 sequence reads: CASSDRGMRGTEAFF. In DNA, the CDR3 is TGCGCCAGCAGTGATCGCGGGATGAGGGGGACTGAAGCTTTCTTT.

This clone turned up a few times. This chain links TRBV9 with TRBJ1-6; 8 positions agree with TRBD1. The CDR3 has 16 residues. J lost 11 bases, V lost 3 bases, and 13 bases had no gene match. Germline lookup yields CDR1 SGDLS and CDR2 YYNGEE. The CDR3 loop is CASSEGSGGAGPPLHF. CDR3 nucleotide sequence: TGTGCCAGCAGCGAGGGTTCAGGGGGCGCGGGTCCACCCCTCCACTTT. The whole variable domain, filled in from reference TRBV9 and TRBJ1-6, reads DSGVTQTPKHLITATGQRVTLRCSPRSGDLSVYWYQQSLDQGLQFLIQYYNGEERAKGNILERFSAQQFPDLHSELNLSSLELGDSALYFCASSEGSGGAGPPLHFGNGTRLTVT.

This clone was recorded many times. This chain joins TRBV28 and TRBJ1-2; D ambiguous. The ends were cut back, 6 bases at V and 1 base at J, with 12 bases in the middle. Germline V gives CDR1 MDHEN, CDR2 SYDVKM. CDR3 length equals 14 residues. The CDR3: CASSGLPHNYGYTF. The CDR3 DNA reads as TGTGCCAGCAGCGGACTTCCTCATAACTATGGCTACACCTTC.

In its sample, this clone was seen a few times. The CDR3: CASRPVGPYNEQFF. The CDR3 DNA sequence: TGTGCCAGCAGGCCGGTGGGACCCTACAATGAGCAGTTCTTC. The chain has TRBV28 and TRBJ2-1, with D perhaps being TRBD1 or TRBD2 (5 bases each). CDR1 is MDHEN, CDR2 SYDVKM, per germline. Trimming shortened V by 6 bases and J by 2 bases, and 11 bases separated the two germline ends. The CDR3 is 14 amino acids. Based on the CDR3 plus reference TRBV28 and TRBJ2-1, the full variable domain is DVKVTQSSRYLVKRTGEKVFLECVQDMDHENMFWYRQDPGLGLRLIYFSYDVKMKEKGDIPEGYSVSREKKERFSLILESASTNQTSMYLCASRPVGPYNEQFFGPGTRLTVL.

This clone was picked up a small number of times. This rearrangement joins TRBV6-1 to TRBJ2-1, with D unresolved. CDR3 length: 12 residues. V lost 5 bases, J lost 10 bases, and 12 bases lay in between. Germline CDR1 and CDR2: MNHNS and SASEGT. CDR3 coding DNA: TGTGCCAGCAGTTCGAGCTTAGAAGAGCAGTTCTTC. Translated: CASSSSLEEQFF.

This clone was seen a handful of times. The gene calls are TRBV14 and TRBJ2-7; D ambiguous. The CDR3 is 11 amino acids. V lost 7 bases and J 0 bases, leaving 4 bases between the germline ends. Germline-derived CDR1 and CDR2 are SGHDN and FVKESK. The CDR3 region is CASNLSYEQYF. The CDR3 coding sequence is TGTGCCAGCAACCTCTCCTACGAGCAGTACTTC.

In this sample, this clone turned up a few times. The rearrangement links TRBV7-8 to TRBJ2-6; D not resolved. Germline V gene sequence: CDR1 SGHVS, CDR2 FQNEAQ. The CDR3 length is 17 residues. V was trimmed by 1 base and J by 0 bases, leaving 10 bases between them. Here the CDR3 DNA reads TGTGCCAGCAGCTTAGTCTTAGGGAACTCTGGGGCCAACGTCCTGACTTTC. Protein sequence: CASSLVLGNSGANVLTF.

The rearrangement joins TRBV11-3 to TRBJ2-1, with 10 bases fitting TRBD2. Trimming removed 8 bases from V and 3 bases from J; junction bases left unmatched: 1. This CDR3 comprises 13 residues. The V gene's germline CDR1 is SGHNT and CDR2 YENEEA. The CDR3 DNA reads TGTGCCAGCCGGACTAGCGGCTACAATGAGCAGTTCTTC. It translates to CASRTSGYNEQFF. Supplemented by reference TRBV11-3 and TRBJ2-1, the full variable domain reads EAGVVQSPRYKIIEKKQPVAFWCNPISGHNTLYWYLQNLGQGPELLIRYENEEAVDDSQLPKDRFSAERLKGVDSTLKIQPAELGDSAVYLCASRTSGYNEQFFGPGTRLTVL.